This T cell receptor (beta chain) emerged from a study of T cell changes during pregnancy in multiple sclerosis. CDR1 is MNHEY, CDR2 SVGAGI, per germline. With 0 bases clipped from V and 6 bases from J, the junction kept 9 bases outside the gene matches. The CDR3 has 16 amino acids. Here immunoSEQ multiplex PCR was the method, and the copy in TCRdb shows in-frame clones only, minus some. The profile covers 72,000 or so clones, with 93% appearing a single time and around 2.3% taken by the ten largest. The receptor's source is a female donor with multiple sclerosis, enrolled in a pregnancy study. Specimen: peripheral blood, collected in the second trimester of pregnancy. This chain uses TRBV6-5 with TRBJ2-3, with 7 positions matching TRBD2. The CDR3 region has the DNA TGTGCCAGCAGTTACTCGAGGACTAGGGGTTGGGATACGCAGTATTTT. Translating gives CASSYSRTRGWDTQYF.